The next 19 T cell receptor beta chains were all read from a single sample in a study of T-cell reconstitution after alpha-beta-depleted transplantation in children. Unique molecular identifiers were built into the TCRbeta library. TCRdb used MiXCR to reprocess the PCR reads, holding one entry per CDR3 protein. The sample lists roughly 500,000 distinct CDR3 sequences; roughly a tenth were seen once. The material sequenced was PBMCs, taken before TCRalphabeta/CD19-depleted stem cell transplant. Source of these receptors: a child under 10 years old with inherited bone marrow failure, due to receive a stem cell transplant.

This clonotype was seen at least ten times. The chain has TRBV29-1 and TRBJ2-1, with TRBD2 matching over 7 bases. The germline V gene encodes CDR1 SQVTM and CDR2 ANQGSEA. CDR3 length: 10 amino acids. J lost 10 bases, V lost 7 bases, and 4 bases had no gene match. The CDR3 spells CSGERGEQFF. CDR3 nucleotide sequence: TGCAGCGGGGAGCGGGGAGAGCAGTTCTTC.

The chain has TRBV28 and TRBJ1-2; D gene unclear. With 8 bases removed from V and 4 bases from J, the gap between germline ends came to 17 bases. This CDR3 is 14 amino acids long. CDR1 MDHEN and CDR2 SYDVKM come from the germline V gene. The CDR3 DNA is TGTGCCAGCGGCCGCATTCCATTCTTCTATGGCTACACCTTC. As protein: CASGRIPFFYGYTF.

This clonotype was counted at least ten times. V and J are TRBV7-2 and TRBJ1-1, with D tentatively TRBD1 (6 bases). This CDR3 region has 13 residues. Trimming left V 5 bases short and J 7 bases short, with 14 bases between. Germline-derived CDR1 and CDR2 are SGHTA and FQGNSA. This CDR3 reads CASSPDRDIEAFF. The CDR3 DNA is TGTGCCAGCAGCCCGGACCGGGACATTGAAGCTTTCTTT.

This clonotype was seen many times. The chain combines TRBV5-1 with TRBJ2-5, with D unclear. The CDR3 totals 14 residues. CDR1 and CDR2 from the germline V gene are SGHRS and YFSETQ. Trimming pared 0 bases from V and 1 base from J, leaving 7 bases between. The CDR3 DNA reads TGCGCCAGCAGCTTGGCCCACAGCCAAGAGACCCAGTACTTC. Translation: CASSLAHSQETQYF.

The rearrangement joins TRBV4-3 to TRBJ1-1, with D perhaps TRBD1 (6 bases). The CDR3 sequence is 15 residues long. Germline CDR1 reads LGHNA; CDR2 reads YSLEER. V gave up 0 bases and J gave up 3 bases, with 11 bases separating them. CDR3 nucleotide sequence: TGCGCCAGCAGCCAAGATGGGAAGGGGGACACTGAAGCTTTCTTT. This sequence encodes CASSQDGKGDTEAFF.

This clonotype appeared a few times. The CDR3 is CSARDPGGPVEQFF. The CDR3 DNA sequence: TGCAGTGCTAGAGACCCGGGAGGGCCAGTTGAGCAGTTCTTC. The V call is TRBV20-1, the J call TRBJ2-1; 8 bases fit TRBD2. V trimming: 0 bases; J trimming: 9 bases; junction bases outside the gene matches: 7. Germline assignment: CDR1 DFQATT and CDR2 SNEGSKA (reference sequence). CDR3 length equals 14 residues.

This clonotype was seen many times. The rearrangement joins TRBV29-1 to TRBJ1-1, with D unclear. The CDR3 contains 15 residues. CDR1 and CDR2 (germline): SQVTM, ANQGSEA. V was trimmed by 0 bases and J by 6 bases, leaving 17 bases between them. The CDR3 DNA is TGCAGCGTTGAAGATATTATGACTGGAACCCCTGAAGCTTTCTTT. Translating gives CSVEDIMTGTPEAFF. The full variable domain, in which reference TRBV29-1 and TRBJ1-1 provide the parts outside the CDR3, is SAVISQKPSRDICQRGTSLTIQCQVDSQVTMMFWYRQQPGQSLTLIATANQGSEATYESGFVIDKFPISRPNLTFSTLTVSNMSPEDSSIYLCSVEDIMTGTPEAFFGQGTRLTVV.

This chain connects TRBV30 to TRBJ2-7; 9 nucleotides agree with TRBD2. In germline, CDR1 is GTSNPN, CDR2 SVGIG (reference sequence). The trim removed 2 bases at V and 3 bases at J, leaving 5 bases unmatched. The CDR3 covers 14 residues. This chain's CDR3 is CAWSPRLAVYEQYF. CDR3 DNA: TGTGCCTGGAGTCCGCGACTAGCGGTCTACGAGCAGTACTTC.

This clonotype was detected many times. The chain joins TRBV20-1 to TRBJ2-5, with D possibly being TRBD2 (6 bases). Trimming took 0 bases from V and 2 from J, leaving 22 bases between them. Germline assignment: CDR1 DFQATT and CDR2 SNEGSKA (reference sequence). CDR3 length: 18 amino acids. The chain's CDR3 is CSARELARNSPLQETQYF. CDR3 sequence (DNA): TGCAGTGCTAGAGAGCTAGCGCGAAACTCCCCTCTACAAGAGACCCAGTACTTC.

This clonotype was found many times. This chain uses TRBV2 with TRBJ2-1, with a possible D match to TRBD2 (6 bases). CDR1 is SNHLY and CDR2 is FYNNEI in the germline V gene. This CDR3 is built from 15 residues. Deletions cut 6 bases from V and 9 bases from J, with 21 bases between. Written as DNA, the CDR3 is TGTGCCAGCAGAAAGAACGGAGGGCCAGCAATTGAGCAGTTCTTC. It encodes CASRKNGGPAIEQFF.

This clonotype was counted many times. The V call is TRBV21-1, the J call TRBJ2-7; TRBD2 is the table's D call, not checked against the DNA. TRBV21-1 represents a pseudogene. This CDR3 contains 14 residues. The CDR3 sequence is CASSNTGGSYEQYF. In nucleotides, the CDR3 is TGTGCCAGCAGCAATACGGGAGGGTCCTACGAGCAGTACTTC.

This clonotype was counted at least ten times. For the CDR3, the DNA is TGCAGCGTTGAACGGGGGCTCCAAGAGACCCAGTACTTC. It translates to CSVERGLQETQYF. V and J are TRBV29-1 and TRBJ2-5; D may be TRBD1 or TRBD2 (6 bases each). Trimming removed 2 bases at V and 1 base at J, with 8 bases between. This CDR3 contains 13 residues. In germline, CDR1 is SQVTM, CDR2 ANQGSEA.

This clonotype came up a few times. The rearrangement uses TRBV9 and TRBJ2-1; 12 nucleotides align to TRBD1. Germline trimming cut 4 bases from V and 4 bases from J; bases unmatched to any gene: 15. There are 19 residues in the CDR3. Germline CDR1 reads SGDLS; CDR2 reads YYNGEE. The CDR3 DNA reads TGTGCCAGCAGCCCAAGGGGGACAGGGGGCGCCTTCTTTTACAATGAGCAGTTCTTC. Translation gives CASSPRGTGGAFFYNEQFF.

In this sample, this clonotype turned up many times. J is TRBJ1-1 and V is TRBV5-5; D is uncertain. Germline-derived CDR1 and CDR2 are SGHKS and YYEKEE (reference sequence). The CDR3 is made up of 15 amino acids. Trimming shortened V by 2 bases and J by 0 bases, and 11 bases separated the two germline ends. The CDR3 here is CASSFIPQMNTEAFF. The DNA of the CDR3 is TGTGCCAGCAGCTTCATCCCACAAATGAACACTGAAGCTTTCTTT.

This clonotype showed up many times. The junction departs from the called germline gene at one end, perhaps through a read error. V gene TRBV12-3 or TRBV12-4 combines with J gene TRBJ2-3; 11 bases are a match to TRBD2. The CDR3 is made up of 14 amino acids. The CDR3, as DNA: TGTGCCAGCAGTATAGCGGGAGGGACAGATACGCAGTATTTT. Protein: CASSIAGGTDTQYF.

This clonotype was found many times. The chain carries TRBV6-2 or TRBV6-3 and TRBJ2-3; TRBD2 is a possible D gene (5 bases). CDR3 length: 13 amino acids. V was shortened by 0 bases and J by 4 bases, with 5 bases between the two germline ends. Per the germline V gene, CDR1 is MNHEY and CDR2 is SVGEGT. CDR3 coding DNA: TGTGCCAGCAGTTACTCGAGGGCAGATACGCAGTATTTT. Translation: CASSYSRADTQYF.

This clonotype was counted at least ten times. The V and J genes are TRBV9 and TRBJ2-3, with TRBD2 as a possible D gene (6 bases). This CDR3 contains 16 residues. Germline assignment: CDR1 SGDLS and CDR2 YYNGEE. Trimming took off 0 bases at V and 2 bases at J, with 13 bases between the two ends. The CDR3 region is CASSVAPGLHTDTQYF. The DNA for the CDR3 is TGTGCCAGCAGCGTAGCCCCGGGACTCCACACAGATACGCAGTATTTT.

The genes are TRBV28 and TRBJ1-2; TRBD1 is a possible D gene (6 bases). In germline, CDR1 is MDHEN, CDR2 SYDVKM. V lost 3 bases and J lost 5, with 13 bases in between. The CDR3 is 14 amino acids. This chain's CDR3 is CASSFGGAGYGYTF. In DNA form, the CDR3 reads TGTGCCAGCAGTTTTGGGGGCGCGGGATATGGCTACACCTTC.

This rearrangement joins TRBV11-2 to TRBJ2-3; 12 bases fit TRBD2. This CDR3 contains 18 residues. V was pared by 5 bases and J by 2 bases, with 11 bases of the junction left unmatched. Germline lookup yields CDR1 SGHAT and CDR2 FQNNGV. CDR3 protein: CASSHYRLAGVPTDTQYF. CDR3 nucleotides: TGTGCCAGCAGCCACTACCGACTAGCGGGAGTCCCCACAGATACGCAGTATTTT.